This T cell receptor beta chain was sequenced during a study of blood T cell repertoires in COVID-19. TCRdb keeps only in-frame clones here, not all; method: immunoSEQ multiplex PCR. The table shows over 200,000 clones, with roughly 80% occurring only once. CDR1 is LGHDT and CDR2 is YNNKEL in the germline V gene (reference sequence). The length of the CDR3 is 15 residues. Trimming shortened V by 7 bases and J by 1 base, and 14 bases separated the two germline ends. Sequencing was performed on peripheral blood. The J gene is TRBJ2-1, the V gene TRBV3-1 (or the pseudogene TRBV3-2), with D perhaps TRBD1 (8 bases). The TCR comes from a human donor in a cohort sampled during active COVID-19. The CDR3 DNA reads as TGTGCCAGCACTAAACAGGGGGGGTCCTACAATGAGCAGTTCTTC. Translating gives CASTKQGGSYNEQFF.